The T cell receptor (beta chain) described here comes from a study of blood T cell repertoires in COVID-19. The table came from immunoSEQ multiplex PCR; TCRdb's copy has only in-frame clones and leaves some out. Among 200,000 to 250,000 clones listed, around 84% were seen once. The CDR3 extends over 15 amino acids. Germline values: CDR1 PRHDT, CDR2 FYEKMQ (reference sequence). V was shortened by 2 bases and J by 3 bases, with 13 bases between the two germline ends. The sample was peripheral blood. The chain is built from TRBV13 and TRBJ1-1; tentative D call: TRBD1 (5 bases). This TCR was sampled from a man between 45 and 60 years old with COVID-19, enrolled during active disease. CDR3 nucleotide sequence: TGTGCCAGCAGCTTATTTAGGGGCCCGGACACTGAAGCTTTCTTT. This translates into CASSLFRGPDTEAFF.